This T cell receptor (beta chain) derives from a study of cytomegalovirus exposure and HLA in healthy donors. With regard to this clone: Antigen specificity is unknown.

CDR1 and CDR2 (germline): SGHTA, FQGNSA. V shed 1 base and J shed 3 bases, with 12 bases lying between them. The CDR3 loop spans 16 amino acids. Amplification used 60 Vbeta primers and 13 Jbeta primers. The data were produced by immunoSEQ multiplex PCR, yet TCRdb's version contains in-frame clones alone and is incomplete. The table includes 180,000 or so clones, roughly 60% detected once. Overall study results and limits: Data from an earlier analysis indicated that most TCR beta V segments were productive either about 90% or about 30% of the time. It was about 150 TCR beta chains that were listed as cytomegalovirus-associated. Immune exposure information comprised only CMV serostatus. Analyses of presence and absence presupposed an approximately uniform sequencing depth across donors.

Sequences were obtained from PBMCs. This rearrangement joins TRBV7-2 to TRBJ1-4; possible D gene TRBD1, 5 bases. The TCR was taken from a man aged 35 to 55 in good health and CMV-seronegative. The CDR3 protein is CASSLGDRGANEKLFF. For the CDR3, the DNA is TGTGCCAGCAGCTTAGGGGACCGGGGGGCTAATGAAAAACTGTTTTTT. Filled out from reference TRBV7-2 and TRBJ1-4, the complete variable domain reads GAGVSQSPSNKVTEKGKDVELRCDPISGHTALYWYRQSLGQGLEFLIYFQGNSAPDKSGLPSDRFSAERTGGSVSTLTIQRTQQEDSAVYLCASSLGDRGANEKLFFGSGTQLSVL.